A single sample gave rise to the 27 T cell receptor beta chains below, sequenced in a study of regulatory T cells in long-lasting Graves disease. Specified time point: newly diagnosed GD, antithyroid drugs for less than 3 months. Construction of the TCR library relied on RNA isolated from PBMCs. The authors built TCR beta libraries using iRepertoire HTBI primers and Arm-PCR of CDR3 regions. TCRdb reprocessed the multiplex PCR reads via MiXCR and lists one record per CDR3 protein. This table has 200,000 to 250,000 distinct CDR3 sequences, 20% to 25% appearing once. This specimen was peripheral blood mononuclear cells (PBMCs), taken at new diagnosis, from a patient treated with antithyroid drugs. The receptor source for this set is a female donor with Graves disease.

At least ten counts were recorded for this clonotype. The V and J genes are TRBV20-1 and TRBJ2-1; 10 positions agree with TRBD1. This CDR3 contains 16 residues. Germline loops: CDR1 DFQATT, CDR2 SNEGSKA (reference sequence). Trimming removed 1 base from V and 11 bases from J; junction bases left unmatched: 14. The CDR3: CSARGTGTGDAMKQFF. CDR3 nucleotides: TGCAGTGCTAGAGGCACCGGGACAGGGGACGCAATGAAGCAGTTCTTC.

CDR3 amino acids: CASSKSGTGYGAQYF. CDR3 in DNA: TGTGCCAGTAGTAAATCCGGGACAGGGTACGGGGCCCAGTACTTC. J is TRBJ2-5 and V is TRBV19, with 9 bases fitting TRBD1. Germline lookup yields CDR1 LNHDA and CDR2 SQIVND (reference sequence). The CDR3 runs to 15 residues. The J segment lost 9 bases and the V segment lost 4 bases, leaving 12 bases of the junction unmatched.

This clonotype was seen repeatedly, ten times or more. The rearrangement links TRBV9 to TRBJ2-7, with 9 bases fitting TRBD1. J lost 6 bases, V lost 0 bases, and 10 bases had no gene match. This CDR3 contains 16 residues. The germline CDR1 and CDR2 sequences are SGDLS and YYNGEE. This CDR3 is CASSVDVGTGFIEQYF. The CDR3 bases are TGTGCCAGCAGCGTAGATGTTGGGACAGGGTTCATCGAGCAGTACTTC.

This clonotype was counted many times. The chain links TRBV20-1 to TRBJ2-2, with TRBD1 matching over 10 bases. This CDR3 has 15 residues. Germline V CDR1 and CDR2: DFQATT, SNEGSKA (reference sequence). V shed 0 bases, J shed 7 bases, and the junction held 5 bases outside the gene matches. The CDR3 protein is CSARDRDRGVGELFF. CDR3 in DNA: TGCAGTGCTAGAGATAGGGACAGGGGAGTCGGGGAGCTGTTTTTT.

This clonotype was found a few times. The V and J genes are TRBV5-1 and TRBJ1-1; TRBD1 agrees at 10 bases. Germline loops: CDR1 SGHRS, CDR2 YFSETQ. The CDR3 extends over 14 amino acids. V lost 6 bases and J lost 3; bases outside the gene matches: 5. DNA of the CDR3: TGCGCCAGCACCTCCGGGACAGGGGACACTGAAGCTTTCTTT. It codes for CASTSGTGDTEAFF.

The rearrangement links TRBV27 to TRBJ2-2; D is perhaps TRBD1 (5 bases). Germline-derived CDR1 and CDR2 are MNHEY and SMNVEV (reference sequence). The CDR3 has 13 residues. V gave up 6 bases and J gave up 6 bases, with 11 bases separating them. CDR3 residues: CASRPGIAGELFF. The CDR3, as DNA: TGTGCCAGCAGGCCAGGGATCGCCGGGGAGCTGTTTTTT.

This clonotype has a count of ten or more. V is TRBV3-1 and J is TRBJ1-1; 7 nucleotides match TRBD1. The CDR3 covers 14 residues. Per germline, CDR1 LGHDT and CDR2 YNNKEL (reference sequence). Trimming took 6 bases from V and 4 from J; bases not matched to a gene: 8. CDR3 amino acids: CASSRKTGATEAFF. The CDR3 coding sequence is TGTGCCAGCAGTCGTAAAACAGGGGCCACTGAAGCTTTCTTT. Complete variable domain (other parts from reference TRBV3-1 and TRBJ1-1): DTAVSQTPKYLVTQMGNDKSIKCEQNLGHDTMYWYKQDSKKFLKIMFSYNNKELIINETVPNRFSPKSPDKAHLNLHINSLELGDSAVYFCASSRKTGATEAFFGQGTRLTVV.

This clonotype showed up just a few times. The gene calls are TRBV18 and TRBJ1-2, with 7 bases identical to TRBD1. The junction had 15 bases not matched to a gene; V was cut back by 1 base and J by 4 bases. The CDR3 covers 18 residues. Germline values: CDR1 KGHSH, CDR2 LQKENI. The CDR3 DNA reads TGTGCCAGCTCACCACTCGGGAAGACAGGGCCTCTTGGCTATGGCTACACCTTC. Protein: CASSPLGKTGPLGYGYTF.

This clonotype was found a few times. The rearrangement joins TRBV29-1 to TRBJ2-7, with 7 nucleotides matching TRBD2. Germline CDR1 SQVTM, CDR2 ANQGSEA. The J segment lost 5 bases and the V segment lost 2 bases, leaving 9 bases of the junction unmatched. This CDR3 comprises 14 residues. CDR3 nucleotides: TGCAGCGTTGAAAAGGATAGCGGGCCCCACGAGCAGTACTTC. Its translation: CSVEKDSGPHEQYF.

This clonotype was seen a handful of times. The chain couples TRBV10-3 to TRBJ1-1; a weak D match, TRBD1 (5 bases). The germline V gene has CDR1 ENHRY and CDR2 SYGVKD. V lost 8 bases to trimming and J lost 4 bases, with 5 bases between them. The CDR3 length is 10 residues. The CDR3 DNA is TGTGCCATCGGGGGCACTGAAGCTTTCTTT. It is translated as CAIGGTEAFF.

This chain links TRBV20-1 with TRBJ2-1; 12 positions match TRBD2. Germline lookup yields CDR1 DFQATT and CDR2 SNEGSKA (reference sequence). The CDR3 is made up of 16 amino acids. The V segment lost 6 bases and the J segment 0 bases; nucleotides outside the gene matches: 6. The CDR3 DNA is TGCAGTGCCACGGGACTAGCGGGTAGCTCCTACAATGAGCAGTTCTTC. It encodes CSATGLAGSSYNEQFF.

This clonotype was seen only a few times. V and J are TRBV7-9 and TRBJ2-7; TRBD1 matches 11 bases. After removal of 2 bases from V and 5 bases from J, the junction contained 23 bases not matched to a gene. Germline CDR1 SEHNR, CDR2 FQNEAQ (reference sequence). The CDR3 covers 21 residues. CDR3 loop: CASSLKRARREGQGVFHEQYF. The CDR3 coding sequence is TGTGCCAGCAGCTTAAAGAGAGCTCGACGGGAGGGACAGGGGGTTTTCCACGAGCAGTACTTC.

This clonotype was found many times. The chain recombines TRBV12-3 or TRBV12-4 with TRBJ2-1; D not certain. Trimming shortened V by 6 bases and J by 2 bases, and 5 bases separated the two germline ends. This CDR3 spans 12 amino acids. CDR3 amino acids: CASSATYNEQFF. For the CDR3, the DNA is TGTGCCAGCAGCGCGACCTACAATGAGCAGTTCTTC.

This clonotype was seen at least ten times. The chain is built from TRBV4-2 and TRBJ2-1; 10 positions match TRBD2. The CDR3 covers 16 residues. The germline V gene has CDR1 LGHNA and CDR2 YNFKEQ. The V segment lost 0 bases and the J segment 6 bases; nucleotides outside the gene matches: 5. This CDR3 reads CASSQEVRLAGNEQFF. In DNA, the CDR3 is TGTGCCAGCAGCCAAGAAGTCCGACTAGCGGGCAATGAGCAGTTCTTC.

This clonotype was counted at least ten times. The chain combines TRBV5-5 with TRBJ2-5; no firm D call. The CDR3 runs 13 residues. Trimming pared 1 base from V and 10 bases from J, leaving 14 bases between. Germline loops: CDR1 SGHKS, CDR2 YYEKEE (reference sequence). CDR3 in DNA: TGTGCCAGCAGCTTGCGCCCCTACGAGGACCAGTACTTC. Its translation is CASSLRPYEDQYF.

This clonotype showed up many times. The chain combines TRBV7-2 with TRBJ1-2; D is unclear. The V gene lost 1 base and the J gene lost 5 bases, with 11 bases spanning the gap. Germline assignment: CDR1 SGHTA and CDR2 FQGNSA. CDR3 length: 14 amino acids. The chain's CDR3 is CASSLGSFGYGYTF. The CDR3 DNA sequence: TGTGCCAGCAGCTTAGGATCTTTCGGGTATGGCTACACCTTC.

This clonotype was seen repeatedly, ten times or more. The CDR3 DNA reads TGTGCCAGCAGCCAAGATATAGGGGGGGAGCTGTTTTTT. Translating gives CASSQDIGGELFF. The gene calls are TRBV3-1 and TRBJ2-2; no reliable D call. The CDR3 runs 13 residues. Germline-derived CDR1 and CDR2 are LGHDT and YNNKEL (reference sequence). The V gene lost 0 bases and the J gene lost 8 bases, with 7 bases spanning the gap. The full variable domain, rest sourced from reference TRBV3-1 and TRBJ2-2, is DTAVSQTPKYLVTQMGNDKSIKCEQNLGHDTMYWYKQDSKKFLKIMFSYNNKELIINETVPNRFSPKSPDKAHLNLHINSLELGDSAVYFCASSQDIGGELFFGEGSRLTVL.

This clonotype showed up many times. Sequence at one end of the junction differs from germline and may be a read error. The CDR3 DNA reads as TGCGCCAGCAGCCAAGAACTAGCTAGATATGATGAGCAGTTCTTC. Its protein is CASSQELARYDEQFF. V and J are TRBV7-2 and TRBJ2-1, with a tentative D call TRBD2 (6 bases). Germline V gives CDR1 SGHTA, CDR2 FQGNSA. The CDR3 spans 15 residues.

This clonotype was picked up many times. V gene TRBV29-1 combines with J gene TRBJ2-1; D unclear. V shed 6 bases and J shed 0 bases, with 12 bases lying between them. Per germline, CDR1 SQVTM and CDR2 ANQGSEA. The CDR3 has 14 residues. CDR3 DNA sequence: TGCAGCGTCCTCGGCAGGAGCTCCTACAATGAGCAGTTCTTC. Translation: CSVLGRSSYNEQFF.

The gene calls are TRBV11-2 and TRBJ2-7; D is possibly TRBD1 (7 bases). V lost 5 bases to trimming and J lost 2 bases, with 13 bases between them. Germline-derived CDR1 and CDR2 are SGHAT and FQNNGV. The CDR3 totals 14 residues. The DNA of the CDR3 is TGTGCCAGCAGCCGCGGGACAGCCACCTACGAGCAGTACTTC. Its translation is CASSRGTATYEQYF.

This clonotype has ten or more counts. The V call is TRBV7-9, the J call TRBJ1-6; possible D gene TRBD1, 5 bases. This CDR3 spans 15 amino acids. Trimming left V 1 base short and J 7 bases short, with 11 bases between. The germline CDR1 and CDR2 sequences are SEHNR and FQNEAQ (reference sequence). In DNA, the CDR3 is TGTGCCAGCAGCTTAGGAGAGGGGAACAATTCACCCCTCCACTTT. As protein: CASSLGEGNNSPLHF.

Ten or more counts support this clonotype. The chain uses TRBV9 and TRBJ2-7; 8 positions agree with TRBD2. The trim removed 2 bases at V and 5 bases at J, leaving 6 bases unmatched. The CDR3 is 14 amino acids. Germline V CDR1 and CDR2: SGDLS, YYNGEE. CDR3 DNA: TGTGCCAGCAGCGTCGGAAGCGGGAGTGACGAGCAGTACTTC. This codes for CASSVGSGSDEQYF.

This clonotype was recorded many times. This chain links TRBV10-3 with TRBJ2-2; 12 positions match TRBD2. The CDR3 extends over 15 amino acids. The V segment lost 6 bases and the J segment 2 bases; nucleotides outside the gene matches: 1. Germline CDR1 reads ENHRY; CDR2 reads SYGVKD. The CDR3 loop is CAIRGLAGNTGELFF. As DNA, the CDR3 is TGTGCCATCAGAGGACTAGCGGGAAACACCGGGGAGCTGTTTTTT.

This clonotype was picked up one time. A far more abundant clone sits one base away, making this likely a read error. CDR3 sequence (DNA): TGCGCCAGCAGCCCAGGGACAGGGGGATACAATAAGCAGTTCTTC. This codes for CASSPGTGGYNKQFF. The chain joins TRBV4-3 to TRBJ2-1; 11 bases map to TRBD1. The CDR3 runs to 15 residues. CDR1 and CDR2 from the germline V gene are LGHNA and YSLEER.

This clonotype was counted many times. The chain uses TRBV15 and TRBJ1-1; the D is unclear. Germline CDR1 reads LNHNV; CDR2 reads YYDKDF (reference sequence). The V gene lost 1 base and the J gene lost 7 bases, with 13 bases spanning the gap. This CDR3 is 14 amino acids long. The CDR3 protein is CATSRGAGAGEAFF. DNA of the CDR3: TGTGCCACCAGCAGAGGAGCGGGTGCGGGTGAAGCTTTCTTT.

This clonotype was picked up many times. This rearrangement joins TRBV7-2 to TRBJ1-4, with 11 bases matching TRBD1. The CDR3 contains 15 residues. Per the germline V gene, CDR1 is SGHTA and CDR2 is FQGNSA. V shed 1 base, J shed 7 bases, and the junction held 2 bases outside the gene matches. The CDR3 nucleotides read TGTGCCAGCAGCTTAGTGGGGACAGGGGGTGAAAAACTGTTTTTT. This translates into CASSLVGTGGEKLFF.

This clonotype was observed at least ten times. The CDR3 is CASSPPTRAYEQYF. The CDR3, as DNA: TGTGCCAGCTCACCACCGACACGCGCCTACGAGCAGTACTTC. The V gene is TRBV18, the J gene TRBJ2-3; D unclear. The DNA end is a closer match to TRBJ2-7, so the J assignment may be wrong. This CDR3 contains 14 residues. CDR1 and CDR2 from the germline V gene are KGHSH and LQKENI.